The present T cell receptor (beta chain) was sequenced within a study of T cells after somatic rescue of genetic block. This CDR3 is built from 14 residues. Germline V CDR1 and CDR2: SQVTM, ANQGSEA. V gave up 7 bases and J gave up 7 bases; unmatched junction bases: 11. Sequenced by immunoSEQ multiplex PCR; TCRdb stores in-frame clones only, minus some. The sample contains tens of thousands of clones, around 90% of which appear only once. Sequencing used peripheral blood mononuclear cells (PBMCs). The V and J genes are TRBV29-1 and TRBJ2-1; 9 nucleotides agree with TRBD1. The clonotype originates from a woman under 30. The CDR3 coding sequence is TGCAGCGGTACCGGGACAGGGACGTTTAATGAGCAGTTCTTC. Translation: CSGTGTGTFNEQFF.